Following are 25 T cell receptor beta chains from one sample sequenced in a study of T cells in Graves' hyperthyroidism and ophthalmopathy (dated by TCRdb to about 2019). The library was prepared using multiplex PCR. This sample was sequenced with an Illumina HiSeq 2000. TCR beta CDR3 regions were amplified from RNA transcripts. For the first round of RT-PCR on the TCR CDR3, the HTBI primer set was used together with the Qiagen OneStep RT-PCR kit. TCRdb itself trimmed the public reads at Q25 with fastp, ran MiXCR and retained productive beta chains. Each CDR3 protein appears once, grouped with its most common genes and DNA. The sample table lists roughly 570,000 distinct CDR3 sequences, 46% of them with a count of one. Around 7.7% of the sample is in the top ten clones. The sample was peripheral blood or thyroid tissue (not recorded which). The source of these receptors is a woman aged 18-35 years with Graves' hyperthyroidism.

This clonotype was seen ten or more times. The gene calls are TRBV6-4 and TRBJ1-5; D gene ambiguous. The CDR3 is made up of 14 amino acids. Trimming shortened V by 2 bases and J by 5 bases, and 10 bases separated the two germline ends. Looked up from germline, CDR1 is MRHNA and CDR2 is SNTAGT. This chain's CDR3 is CASSDEAGDQPQHF. The CDR3 DNA reads as TGTGCCAGCAGTGACGAGGCAGGCGATCAGCCCCAGCATTTT.

This chain joins TRBV2 and TRBJ2-7; 10 bases are shared with TRBD2. Germline V gives CDR1 SNHLY, CDR2 FYNNEI. The length of the CDR3 is 15 residues. The V and J ends lost 8 bases and 0 bases, in that order; junction bases with no gene match: 7. Here the CDR3 reads CASAGSGRSSYEQYF. DNA of the CDR3: TGTGCCAGCGCTGGTAGCGGGAGGTCCTCCTACGAGCAGTACTTC.

This clonotype was observed at least ten times. The chain employs TRBV2 and TRBJ2-1; no reliable D call. Deletions cut 3 bases from V and 7 bases from J, with 10 bases between. The CDR3 spans 13 residues. Germline CDR1 SNHLY, CDR2 FYNNEI. CDR3 sequence reads: CASSDDSPNEQFF. In DNA, the CDR3 is TGTGCCAGCAGTGACGACTCCCCTAATGAGCAGTTCTTC. Full variable domain (outside the CDR3, taken from reference TRBV2 and TRBJ2-1): EPEVTQTPSHQVTQMGQEVILRCVPISNHLYFYWYRQILGQKVEFLVSFYNNEISEKSEIFDDQFSVERPDGSNFTLKIRSTKLEDSAMYFCASSDDSPNEQFFGPGTRLTVL.

The V call is TRBV24-1, the J call TRBJ2-1; TRBD1 is a possible D gene (6 bases). V was shortened by 7 bases and J by 3 bases, with 15 bases between the two germline ends. The CDR3 contains 15 residues. Germline CDR1 reads KGHDR; CDR2 reads SFDVKD. CDR3 nucleotide sequence: TGTGCCACCAGCGCCGGGACAACACTCTACAATGAGCAGTTCTTC. The encoded protein is CATSAGTTLYNEQFF.

The J gene is TRBJ2-6, the V gene TRBV7-2, with 7 bases identical to TRBD2. This CDR3 has 15 residues. V lost 1 base and J lost 3; bases outside the gene matches: 0. From germline, CDR1 is SGHTA and CDR2 FQGNSA. CDR3 sequence reads: CASSLVAGGANVLTF. The CDR3 nucleotides are TGTGCCAGCAGCTTAGTAGCGGGTGGGGCCAACGTCCTGACTTTC.

The V call is TRBV2, the J call TRBJ1-5; 9 bases fit TRBD1. The germline CDR1 and CDR2 sequences are SNHLY and FYNNEI. V was pared by 2 bases and J by 6 bases, with 5 bases of the junction left unmatched. The CDR3 runs to 15 residues. DNA for the CDR3: TGTGCCAGCAGTGAATGGACAGGGGATACTCAGCCCCAGCATTTT. Amino acids: CASSEWTGDTQPQHF.

The J gene is TRBJ2-7, the V gene TRBV27, with 9 bases identical to TRBD1. Germline CDR1 MNHEY, CDR2 SMNVEV (reference sequence). The CDR3 covers 14 residues. With V trimmed by 5 bases and J by 7 bases, 9 bases remained unmatched. DNA for the CDR3: TGTGCCAGCAGTCCTTGGACAGGGGAGGAAGAGCAGTACTTC. Its translation: CASSPWTGEEEQYF.

This clonotype came up many times. The chain employs TRBV19 and TRBJ1-5, with TRBD1 matching over 8 bases. V gave up 6 bases and J gave up 3 bases; unmatched junction bases: 4. The length of the CDR3 is 14 residues. Germline CDR1 LNHDA, CDR2 SQIVND (reference sequence). CDR3 DNA sequence: TGTGCCAGTAGGGGGGACAGGATCAATCAGCCCCAGCATTTT. Amino acids: CASRGDRINQPQHF.

This clonotype has ten or more counts. The V call is TRBV5-1, the J call TRBJ2-5; 13 bases map to TRBD2. Trimming cost V 6 bases and J 5 bases; bases outside gene matches: 7. Germline loops: CDR1 SGHRS, CDR2 YFSETQ. The length of the CDR3 is 15 residues. Here the CDR3 DNA reads TGCGCCAGCAACGAACTAGCGGGAGGGCCCGAGACCCAGTACTTC. Translated: CASNELAGGPETQYF.

As concerns this clonotype: This may come from a read error, since a much larger clone is one base off. V is TRBV12-3 or TRBV12-4 and J is TRBJ1-2, with D unresolved. V was pared by 1 base and J by 7 bases, with 13 bases between. The CDR3 is 14 residues long. CDR3 amino acids: CASSLGGPQPGYTF. The CDR3 region has the DNA TGTGCCAGCAGTTTAGGCGGGCCCCAGCCTGGCTACACCTTC.

This clonotype was counted many times. The chain combines TRBV7-2 with TRBJ1-2; 7 nucleotides agree with TRBD1. This CDR3 region has 17 residues. V trimming: 4 bases; J trimming: 5 bases; junction bases outside the gene matches: 16. Germline V lookup: CDR1 SGHTA, CDR2 FQGNSA. CDR3 in amino acids: CASSSGQADLTFYGYTF. The CDR3 DNA is TGTGCCAGCAGCTCCGGACAGGCGGATTTGACGTTTTATGGCTACACCTTC.

This clonotype has only one observation. Relative to the germline gene, one junction end is altered; a read error may explain this. The V and J genes are TRBV12-3 or TRBV12-4 and TRBJ1-1; a weak D match, TRBD1 (6 bases). The CDR3 consists of 14 residues. The CDR3 region has the DNA TGTGCCAGCAGTTTAATTACCGGGGGCCTTGAAGTTTTCTTT. The encoded protein is CASSLITGGLEVFF.

The chain has TRBV7-9 and TRBJ2-7, with 9 bases identical to TRBD1. This CDR3 contains 13 residues. V gave up 5 bases and J gave up 4 bases; unmatched junction bases: 3. Germline lookup yields CDR1 SEHNR and CDR2 FQNEAQ (reference sequence). CDR3 protein: CASSGTGYYEQYF. CDR3 DNA: TGTGCCAGCAGCGGGACAGGGTATTACGAGCAGTACTTC.

This clonotype was seen only once. The rearrangement joins TRBV2 to TRBJ2-2; weak D call: TRBD1 (6 bases). V was cut by 7 bases and J by 9 bases, with 18 bases left in between. The CDR3 covers 14 residues. The germline CDR1 and CDR2 sequences are SNHLY and FYNNEI. CDR3 protein: CASTEGTLAWELFF. The CDR3 DNA reads as TGTGCCAGCACCGAGGGGACACTCGCCTGGGAGCTGTTTTTT.

The chain is built from TRBV20-1 and TRBJ2-7; D ambiguous. Per the germline V gene, CDR1 is DFQATT and CDR2 is SNEGSKA (reference sequence). This CDR3 contains 11 residues. Trimming removed 3 bases from V and 3 bases from J, with 6 bases in between. In DNA, the CDR3 is TGCAGTGCTAGGGCGGTCTACGAGCAGTACTTC. Protein product: CSARAVYEQYF.

This clonotype was seen at least ten times. The chain couples TRBV6-2 or TRBV6-3 to TRBJ1-1, with 7 positions matching TRBD1. V trimming: 6 bases; J trimming: 6 bases; junction bases outside the gene matches: 10. This CDR3 comprises 14 residues. The germline CDR1 and CDR2 sequences are MNHEY and SVGEGT. The DNA for the CDR3 is TGTGCCAGCAGAACCAACAGGGGCCGCCCTGAAGCTTTCTTT. Translated: CASRTNRGRPEAFF.

V and J are TRBV10-1 and TRBJ2-3; the match to TRBD2 covers 8 bases. CDR1 is WNHNN and CDR2 is SYGVQD in the germline V gene (reference sequence). The V gene end was trimmed by 3 bases and the J gene end by 6 bases; junction bases not matched to a gene: 8. The CDR3 is 15 amino acids. This CDR3 is CASSDIAGFQDTQYF. CDR3 DNA sequence: TGCGCCAGCAGTGATATAGCGGGATTTCAGGATACGCAGTATTTT.

In this sample, this clonotype turned up many times. The chain carries TRBV7-6 and TRBJ2-7; no clear D gene. Germline CDR1 reads SGHVS; CDR2 reads FNYEAQ. The length of the CDR3 is 15 residues. Trimming pared 1 base from V and 1 base from J, leaving 11 bases between. CDR3 in amino acids: CASSLVPGRSYEQYF. The CDR3 DNA is TGTGCCAGCAGCTTAGTTCCGGGCAGATCCTACGAGCAGTACTTC.

Many counts were recorded for this clonotype. The genes are TRBV6-6 and TRBJ2-7, with a tentative D call TRBD1 (5 bases). The germline gives CDR1 MNHNY, CDR2 SVGAGI (reference sequence). Trimming took off 1 base at V and 5 bases at J, with 15 bases between the two ends. The CDR3 has 15 amino acids. CDR3 coding DNA: TGTGCCAGCAGTTACTTAGGGGCGCCCAACCACGAGCAGTACTTC. It codes for CASSYLGAPNHEQYF.

The chain employs TRBV29-1 and TRBJ2-7; D ambiguous. This CDR3 comprises 11 residues. Per the germline V gene, CDR1 is SQVTM and CDR2 is ANQGSEA. CDR3 DNA: TGCAGTCCAGACATTTCCTACGAGCAGTACTTC. It encodes CSPDISYEQYF.

V gene TRBV27 combines with J gene TRBJ1-2; 7 bases are shared with TRBD1. After removal of 2 bases from V and 2 bases from J, the junction contained 5 bases not matched to a gene. Germline CDR1 is MNHEY and CDR2 is SMNVEV (reference sequence). There are 15 residues in the CDR3. The CDR3 DNA follows: TGTGCCAGCAGTTTAGGGGACAGCCAAAACTATGGCTACACCTTC. Translated, it gives CASSLGDSQNYGYTF.

In its sample, this clonotype was seen many times. At one end, the junction sequence differs from germline, possibly due to a read error. The rearrangement joins TRBV24-1 to TRBJ2-6; D is possibly TRBD2 (6 bases). The germline CDR1 and CDR2 sequences are KGHDR and SFDVKD. This CDR3 region has 11 residues. CDR3 protein: CATSAGETFAF. In DNA form, the CDR3 reads TGTGCCACCAGTGCGGGGGAGACTTTCGCTTTC.

This clonotype has at least ten counts. The chain employs TRBV7-6 and TRBJ2-2; D is ambiguous. V lost 1 base and J 5 bases, leaving 5 bases between the germline ends. The CDR3 runs 13 residues. CDR1 and CDR2 (germline): SGHVS, FNYEAQ. CDR3 DNA: TGTGCCAGCAGCTTAGGGAGTACCGGGGAGCTGTTTTTT. Translated: CASSLGSTGELFF.

The table lists this clonotype with many counts. The chain is built from TRBV7-6 and TRBJ2-7; D is perhaps TRBD1 (5 bases). This CDR3 contains 13 residues. Germline CDR1 SGHVS, CDR2 FNYEAQ. Between the trimmed V and J ends, which lost 1 base and 6 bases, there was a span of 10 bases. CDR3 nucleotide sequence: TGTGCCAGCAGCTTAGGACAGTTCCGCGAGCAGTACTTC. This codes for CASSLGQFREQYF.

The chain is built from TRBV19 and TRBJ2-3; perhaps TRBD2 as D (5 bases). Per germline, CDR1 LNHDA and CDR2 SQIVND (reference sequence). The CDR3 extends over 17 amino acids. Trimming cost V 2 bases and J 1 base, with 16 bases left between them. The DNA of the CDR3 is TGTGCCAGTAGTATACTGGGTAGGCGGGCTGGCACAGATACGCAGTATTTT. This sequence encodes CASSILGRRAGTDTQYF.